This is a list of T cell receptor beta chains from one sample in a study of shared clonotypes between healthy human individuals. The data were produced by immunoSEQ multiplex PCR, yet TCRdb's version contains in-frame clones alone and is incomplete. The table lists about 2,200,000 clones, about 93% of them singletons. Sequenced: naive CD8+ T cells from PBMCs. The receptors derive from a man between 18 and 29 years old in good health. Some clones in this sample may be carry-over from other donors' samples. Each CDR3 is given with its conserved first and last residue. A D gene is named only where the DNA matches it firmly. Where a row states a size, it is once, few, many or the class of an expanded clone; other rows omit it.

D: TRBD2
J: TRBJ2-1
size: NA
V: TRBV5-1
CDR3: CASSARLAYEQFF
DNA: TGCGCCAGCAGCGCCCGACTAGCCTATGAGCAGTTCTTC

D: NA
J: TRBJ2-7
size: NA
V: TRBV19
CDR3: CASSPLSGGEQYF
DNA: TGTGCCAGTAGTCCCCTGTCTGGTGGGGAGCAGTACTTC

D: NA
J: TRBJ2-7
size: NA
V: TRBV27
CDR3: CASSPTQGGYEQYF
DNA: TGTGCCAGCAGCCCCACCCAGGGGGGGTACGAGCAGTACTTC

D: NA
J: TRBJ1-5
size: NA
V: TRBV10-2
CDR3: CASSESKYRGNQPQHF
DNA: TGCGCCAGCAGTGAGTCGAAATACAGGGGCAATCAGCCCCAGCATTTT

D: NA
J: TRBJ2-7
size: NA
V: TRBV15
CDR3: CATSRRGSVHEQYF
DNA: TGTGCCACCAGCAGACGAGGGTCGGTCCACGAGCAGTACTTC

D: NA
J: TRBJ2-7
size: NA
V: TRBV5-1
CDR3: CASSLGTFGYEQYF
DNA: TGCGCCAGCAGCCTCGGGACTTTTGGCTACGAGCAGTACTTC

D: TRBD1
J: TRBJ2-3
size: NA
V: TRBV11-3
CDR3: CASSPDRLDTQYF
DNA: TGTGCCAGCAGCCCGGACAGGCTTGATACGCAGTATTTT

D: NA
J: TRBJ2-5
size: NA
V: TRBV7-9
CDR3: CASRKMGGPEQETQYF
DNA: TGTGCCAGCAGGAAAATGGGTGGACCCGAGCAAGAGACCCAGTACTTC

D: TRBD1
J: TRBJ1-2
size: NA
V: TRBV6-5
CDR3: CASSYSGTGPGEGYTF
DNA: TGTGCCAGCAGTTACTCGGGGACAGGGCCCGGGGAGGGCTACACCTTC

D: TRBD2
J: TRBJ2-1
size: NA
V: TRBV7-9
CDR3: CASRPWTSGRSNEQFF
DNA: TGTGCCAGCAGGCCATGGACTAGCGGGAGGTCCAATGAGCAGTTCTTC

D: TRBD2
J: TRBJ2-7
size: NA
V: TRBV5-1
CDR3: CASSLALGKAGAYEQYF
DNA: TGCGCCAGCAGCTTGGCCTTGGGGAAGGCGGGGGCCTACGAGCAGTACTTC

D: NA
J: TRBJ2-7
size: few
V: TRBV6-5
CDR3: CASSYSSRGYEQYF
DNA: TGTGCCAGCAGTTACTCGAGCCGGGGCTACGAGCAGTACTTC

D: NA
J: TRBJ1-1
size: few
V: TRBV13
CDR3: CASSLLNTEAFF
DNA: TGTGCCAGCAGCTTACTGAACACTGAAGCTTTCTTT

D: NA
J: TRBJ2-7
size: NA
V: TRBV28
CDR3: CASSRLRDTAYEQYF
DNA: TGTGCCAGCAGTCGTCTCCGGGACACTGCCTACGAGCAGTACTTC

D: NA
J: TRBJ2-1
size: NA
V: TRBV14
CDR3: CASSLRGSWGNEQFF
DNA: TGTGCCAGCAGCCTGAGGGGGAGCTGGGGGAATGAGCAGTTCTTC

D: NA
J: TRBJ2-7
size: once
V: TRBV28
CDR3: CASSLVGSSYEQYF
DNA: TGTGCCAGCAGTTTGGTCGGGAGCTCCTACGAGCAGTACTTC

D: TRBD1
J: TRBJ1-2
size: NA
V: TRBV14
CDR3: CASSQGIRDRHNYGYTF
DNA: TGTGCCAGCAGCCAAGGAATCCGGGACAGGCATAACTATGGCTACACCTTC

D: NA
J: TRBJ2-3
size: once
V: TRBV6-5
CDR3: CATQGRGSTDTQYF
DNA: TGTGCCACACAGGGCAGGGGAAGCACAGATACGCAGTATTTT

D: NA
J: TRBJ2-2
size: NA
V: TRBV7-9
CDR3: CASSLNSGAGELFF
DNA: TGTGCCAGCAGCTTAAATTCTGGGGCCGGGGAGCTGTTTTTT

D: NA
J: TRBJ2-5
size: NA
V: TRBV6-5
CDR3: CASSYNGETQYF
DNA: TGTGCCAGCAGTTACAACGGCGAGACCCAGTACTTC

D: NA
J: TRBJ2-5
size: NA
V: TRBV28
CDR3: CASNSRAGQQETQYF
DNA: TGTGCCAGCAATTCTCGTGCAGGGCAGCAAGAGACCCAGTACTTC

D: TRBD2
J: TRBJ2-1
size: NA
V: TRBV6-4
CDR3: CASSERMAGGIDNEQFF
DNA: TGTGCCAGCAGTGAACGGATGGCGGGAGGGATTGACAATGAGCAGTTCTTC

D: NA
J: TRBJ2-1
size: NA
V: TRBV2
CDR3: CASSGAGPREQFF
DNA: TGTGCCAGCAGCGGGGCGGGGCCACGCGAGCAGTTCTTC

D: TRBD1
J: TRBJ2-1
size: NA
V: TRBV4-2
CDR3: CASQWTGVSDEQFF
DNA: TGTGCCAGCCAGTGGACAGGGGTTAGCGATGAGCAGTTCTTC

D: TRBD1
J: TRBJ2-3
size: NA
V: TRBV16
CDR3: CASSQHRDRGADTQYF
DNA: TGTGCCAGCAGCCAACACCGGGACAGGGGCGCAGATACGCAGTATTTT